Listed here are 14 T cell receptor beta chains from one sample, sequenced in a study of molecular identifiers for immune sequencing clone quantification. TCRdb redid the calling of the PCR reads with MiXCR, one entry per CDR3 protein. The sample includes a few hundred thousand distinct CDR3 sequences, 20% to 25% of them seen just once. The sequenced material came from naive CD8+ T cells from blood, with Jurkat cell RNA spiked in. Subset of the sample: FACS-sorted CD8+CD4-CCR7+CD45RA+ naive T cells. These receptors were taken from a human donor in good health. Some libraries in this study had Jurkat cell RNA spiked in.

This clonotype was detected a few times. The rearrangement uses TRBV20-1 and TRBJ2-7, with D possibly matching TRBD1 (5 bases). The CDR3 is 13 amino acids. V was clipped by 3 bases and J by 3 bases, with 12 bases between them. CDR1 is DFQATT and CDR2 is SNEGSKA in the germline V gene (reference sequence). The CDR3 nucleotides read TGCAGTGCTAGCGTTAGGGGAAACTACGAGCAGTACTTC. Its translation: CSASVRGNYEQYF.

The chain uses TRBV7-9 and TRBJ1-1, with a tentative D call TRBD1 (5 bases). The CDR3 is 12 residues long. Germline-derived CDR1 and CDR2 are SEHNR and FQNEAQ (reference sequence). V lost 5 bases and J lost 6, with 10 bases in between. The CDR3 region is CASSPSGSEAFF. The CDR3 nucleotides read TGTGCCAGCAGCCCCTCAGGGTCTGAAGCTTTCTTT.

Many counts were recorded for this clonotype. CDR3 sequence: CASSLGTGEQPQHF. The CDR3 DNA follows: TGTGCCAGCAGCTTGGGGACAGGGGAGCAGCCCCAGCATTTT. The chain combines TRBV5-5 with TRBJ1-5; 9 bases fit TRBD1. The V segment lost 0 bases and the J segment 7 bases; nucleotides outside the gene matches: 2. This CDR3 is 14 amino acids long. CDR1 is SGHKS and CDR2 is YYEKEE in the germline V gene (reference sequence).

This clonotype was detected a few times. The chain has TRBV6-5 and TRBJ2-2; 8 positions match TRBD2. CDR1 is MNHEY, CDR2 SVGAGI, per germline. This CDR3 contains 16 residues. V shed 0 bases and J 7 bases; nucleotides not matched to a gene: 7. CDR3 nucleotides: TGTGCCAGCAGTTACTCGAGGGTAGCGGGGAACGGGGAGCTGTTTTTT. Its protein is CASSYSRVAGNGELFF.

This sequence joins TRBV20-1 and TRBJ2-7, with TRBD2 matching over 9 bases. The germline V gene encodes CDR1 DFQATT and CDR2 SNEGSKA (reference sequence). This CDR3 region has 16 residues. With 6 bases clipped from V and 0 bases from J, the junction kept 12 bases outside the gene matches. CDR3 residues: CSALGPSGINSYEQYF. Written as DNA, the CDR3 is TGCAGTGCCCTAGGGCCTAGCGGGATCAACTCCTACGAGCAGTACTTC.

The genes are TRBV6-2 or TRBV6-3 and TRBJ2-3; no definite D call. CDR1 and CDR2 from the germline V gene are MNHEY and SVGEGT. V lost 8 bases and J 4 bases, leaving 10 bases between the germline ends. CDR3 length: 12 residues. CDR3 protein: CASAYWADTQYF. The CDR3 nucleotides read TGTGCCAGCGCTTACTGGGCAGATACGCAGTATTTT.

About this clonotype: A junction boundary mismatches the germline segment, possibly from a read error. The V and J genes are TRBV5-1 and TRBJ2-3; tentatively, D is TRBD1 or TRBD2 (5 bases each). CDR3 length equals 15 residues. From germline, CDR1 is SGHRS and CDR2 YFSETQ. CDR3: CASSFSLGGTGTQYF. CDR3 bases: TGCGCCAGCAGCTTTTCACTAGGTGGCACAGGTACGCAGTATTTT.

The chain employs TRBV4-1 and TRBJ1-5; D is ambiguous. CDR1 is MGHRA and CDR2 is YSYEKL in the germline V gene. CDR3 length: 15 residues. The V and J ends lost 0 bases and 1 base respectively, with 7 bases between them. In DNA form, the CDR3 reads TGCGCCAGCAGCCAAGAGGTGGGAAGCAATCAGCCCCAGCATTTT. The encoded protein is CASSQEVGSNQPQHF.

The CDR3 reads CASSPGVVSSRQPQHF. The CDR3 DNA sequence: TGTGCCAGCAGCCCAGGGGTTGTCTCGAGTCGTCAGCCCCAGCATTTT. The chain recombines TRBV12-3 or TRBV12-4 with TRBJ1-5, with D possibly matching TRBD1 (6 bases). This CDR3 has 16 amino acids. V was shortened by 6 bases and J by 6 bases, with 21 bases between the two germline ends.

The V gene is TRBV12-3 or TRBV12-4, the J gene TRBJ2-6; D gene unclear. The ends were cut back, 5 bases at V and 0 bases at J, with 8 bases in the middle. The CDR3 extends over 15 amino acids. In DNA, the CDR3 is TGTGCCAGCAGTCACCCTATCTCTGGGGCCAACGTCCTGACTTTC. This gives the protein CASSHPISGANVLTF.

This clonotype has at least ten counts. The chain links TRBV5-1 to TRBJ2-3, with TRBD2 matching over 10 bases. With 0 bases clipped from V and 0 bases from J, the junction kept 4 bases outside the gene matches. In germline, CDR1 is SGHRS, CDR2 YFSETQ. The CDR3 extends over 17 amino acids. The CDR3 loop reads CASSLAGLATSTDTQYF. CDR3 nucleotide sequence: TGCGCCAGCAGCTTGGCGGGACTAGCGACGAGCACAGATACGCAGTATTTT. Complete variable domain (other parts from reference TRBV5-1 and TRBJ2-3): KAGVTQTPRYLIKTRGQQVTLSCSPISGHRSVSWYQQTPGQGLQFLFEYFSETQRNKGNFPGRFSGRQFSNSRSEMNVSTLELGDSALYLCASSLAGLATSTDTQYFGPGTRLTVL.

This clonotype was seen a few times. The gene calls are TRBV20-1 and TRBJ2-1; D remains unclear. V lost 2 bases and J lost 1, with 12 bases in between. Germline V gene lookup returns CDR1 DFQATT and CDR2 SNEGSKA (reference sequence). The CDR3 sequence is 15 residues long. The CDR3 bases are TGCAGTGCTAGACTCCAAGGACGGTCCTACAATGAGCAGTTCTTC. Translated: CSARLQGRSYNEQFF.

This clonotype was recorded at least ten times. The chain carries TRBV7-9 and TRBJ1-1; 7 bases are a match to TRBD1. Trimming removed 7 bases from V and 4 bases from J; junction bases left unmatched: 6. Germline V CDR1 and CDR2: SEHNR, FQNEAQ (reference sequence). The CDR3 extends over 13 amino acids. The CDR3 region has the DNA TGTGCCAGCACCACAGGGGCAGTCACTGAAGCTTTCTTT. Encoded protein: CASTTGAVTEAFF. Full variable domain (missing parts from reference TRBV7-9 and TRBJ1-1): DTGVSQNPRHKITKRGQNVTFRCDPISEHNRLYWYRQTLGQGPEFLTYFQNEAQLEKSRLLSDRFSAERPKGSFSTLEIQRTEQGDSAMYLCASTTGAVTEAFFGQGTRLTVV.

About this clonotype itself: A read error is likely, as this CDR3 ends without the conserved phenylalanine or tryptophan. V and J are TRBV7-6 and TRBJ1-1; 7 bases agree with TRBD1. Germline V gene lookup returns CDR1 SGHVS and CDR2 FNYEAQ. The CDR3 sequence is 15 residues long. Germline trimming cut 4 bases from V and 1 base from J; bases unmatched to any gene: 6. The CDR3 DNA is TGTGCCAGCAGCTCCGCGGGGGACAGGAACACTGAAGCTTTCCTT. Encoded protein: CASSSAGDRNTEAFL.